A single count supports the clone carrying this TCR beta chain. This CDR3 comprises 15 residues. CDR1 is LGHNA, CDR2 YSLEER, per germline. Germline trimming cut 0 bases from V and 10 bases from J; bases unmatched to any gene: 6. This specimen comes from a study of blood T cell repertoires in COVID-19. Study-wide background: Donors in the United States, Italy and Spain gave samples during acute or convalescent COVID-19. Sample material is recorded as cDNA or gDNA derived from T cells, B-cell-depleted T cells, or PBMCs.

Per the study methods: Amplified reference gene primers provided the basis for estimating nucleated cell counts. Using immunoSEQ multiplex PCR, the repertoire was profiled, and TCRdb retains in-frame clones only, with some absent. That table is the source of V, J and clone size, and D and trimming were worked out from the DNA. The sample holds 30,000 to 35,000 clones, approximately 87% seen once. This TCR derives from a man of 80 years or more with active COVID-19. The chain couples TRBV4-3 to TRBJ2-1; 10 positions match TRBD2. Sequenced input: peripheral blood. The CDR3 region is CASSQDLAGVREQFF. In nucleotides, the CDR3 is TGCGCCAGCAGCCAAGATCTAGCGGGAGTAAGGGAGCAGTTCTTC.